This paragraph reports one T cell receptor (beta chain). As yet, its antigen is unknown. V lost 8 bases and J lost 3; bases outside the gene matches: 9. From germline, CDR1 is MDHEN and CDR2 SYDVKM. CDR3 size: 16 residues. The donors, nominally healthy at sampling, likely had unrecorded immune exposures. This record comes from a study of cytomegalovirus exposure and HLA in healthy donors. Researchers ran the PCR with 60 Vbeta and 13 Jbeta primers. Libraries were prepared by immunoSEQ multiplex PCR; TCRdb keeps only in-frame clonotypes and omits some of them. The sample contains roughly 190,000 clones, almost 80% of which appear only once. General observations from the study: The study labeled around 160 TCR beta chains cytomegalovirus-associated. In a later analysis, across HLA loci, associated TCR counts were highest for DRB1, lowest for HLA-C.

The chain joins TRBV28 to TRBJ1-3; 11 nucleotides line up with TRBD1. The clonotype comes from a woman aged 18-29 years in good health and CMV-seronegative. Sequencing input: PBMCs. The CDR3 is CASGAPGTGGGNTIYF. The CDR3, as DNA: TGTGCCAGCGGAGCCCCCGGGACAGGGGGTGGAAACACCATATATTTT.